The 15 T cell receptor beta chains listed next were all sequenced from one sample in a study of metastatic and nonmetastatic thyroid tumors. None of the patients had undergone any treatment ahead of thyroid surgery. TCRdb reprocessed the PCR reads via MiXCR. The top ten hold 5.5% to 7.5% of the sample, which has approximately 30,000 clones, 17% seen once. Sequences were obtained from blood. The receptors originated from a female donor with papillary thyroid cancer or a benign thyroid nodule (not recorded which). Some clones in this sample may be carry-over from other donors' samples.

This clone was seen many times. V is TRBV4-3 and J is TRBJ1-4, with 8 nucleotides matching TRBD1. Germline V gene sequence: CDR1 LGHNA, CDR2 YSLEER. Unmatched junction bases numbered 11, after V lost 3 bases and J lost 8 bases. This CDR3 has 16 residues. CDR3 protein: CASSQEWGQAGEKLFF. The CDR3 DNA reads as TGCGCCAGCAGCCAGGAGTGGGGACAGGCAGGGGAAAAACTGTTTTTT.

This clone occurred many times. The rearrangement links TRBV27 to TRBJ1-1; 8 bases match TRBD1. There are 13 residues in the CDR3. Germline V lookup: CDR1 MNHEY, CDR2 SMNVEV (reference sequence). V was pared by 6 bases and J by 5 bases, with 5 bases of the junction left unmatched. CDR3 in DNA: TGTGCCAGCAGCCGACAGGGGTGGACTGAAGCTTTCTTT. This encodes CASSRQGWTEAFF.

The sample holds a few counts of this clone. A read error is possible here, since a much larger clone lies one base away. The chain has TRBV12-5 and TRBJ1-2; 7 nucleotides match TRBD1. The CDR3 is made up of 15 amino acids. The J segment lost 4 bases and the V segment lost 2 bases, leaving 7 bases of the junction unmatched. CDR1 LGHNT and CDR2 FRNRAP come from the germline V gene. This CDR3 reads CASGLSPGGGYGYTF. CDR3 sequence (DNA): TGTGCTAGTGGTTTGTCCCCAGGGGGTGGCTATGGCTACACCTTC.

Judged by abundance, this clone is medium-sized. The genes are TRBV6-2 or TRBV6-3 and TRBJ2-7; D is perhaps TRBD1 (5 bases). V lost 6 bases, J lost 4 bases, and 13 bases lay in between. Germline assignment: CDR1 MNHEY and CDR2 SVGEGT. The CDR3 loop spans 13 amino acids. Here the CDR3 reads CASRRDSRYEQYF. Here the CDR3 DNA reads TGTGCCAGCAGGCGCGACAGTCGGTACGAGCAGTACTTC.

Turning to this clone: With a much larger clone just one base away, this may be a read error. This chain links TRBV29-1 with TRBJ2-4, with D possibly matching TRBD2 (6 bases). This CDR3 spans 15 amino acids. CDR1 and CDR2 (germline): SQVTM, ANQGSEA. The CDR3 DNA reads TGCATCGTTGAAGAAGGACGGGAGGCCAAAAACATTCAGTACTTC. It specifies CIVEEGREAKNIQYF.

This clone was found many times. CDR3 sequence: CASSLGGPENTIYF. The CDR3, as DNA: TGTGCCAGCAGCTTAGGGGGCCCGGAAAACACCATATATTTT. The chain joins TRBV11-3 to TRBJ1-3, with D maybe TRBD1 (5 bases). CDR1 is SGHNT and CDR2 is YENEEA in the germline V gene. This CDR3 spans 14 amino acids. Trimming pared 1 base from V and 6 bases from J, leaving 10 bases between. Using reference TRBV11-3 and TRBJ1-3 for the parts outside the CDR3, the full variable domain is EAGVVQSPRYKIIEKKQPVAFWCNPISGHNTLYWYLQNLGQGPELLIRYENEEAVDDSQLPKDRFSAERLKGVDSTLKIQPAELGDSAVYLCASSLGGPENTIYFGEGSWLTVV.

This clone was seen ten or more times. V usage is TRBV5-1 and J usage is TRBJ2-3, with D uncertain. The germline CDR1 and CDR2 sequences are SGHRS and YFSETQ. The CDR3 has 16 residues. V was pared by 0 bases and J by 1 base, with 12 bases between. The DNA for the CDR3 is TGCGCCAGCAGCTTGGAACAGTTGGTCCGCACAGATACGCAGTATTTT. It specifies CASSLEQLVRTDTQYF.

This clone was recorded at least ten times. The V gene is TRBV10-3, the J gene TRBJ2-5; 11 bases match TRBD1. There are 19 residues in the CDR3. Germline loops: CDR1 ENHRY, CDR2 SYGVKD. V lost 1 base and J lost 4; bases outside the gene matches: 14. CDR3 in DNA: TGTGCCATCAGTGAGTACGGACAGGGGGCAATCGGAGCAGGAGAGACCCAGTACTTC. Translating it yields CAISEYGQGAIGAGETQYF.

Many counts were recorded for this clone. In DNA, the CDR3 is TGTGCCAGTCAGGGACAGGGGGTAGATGGCTACACCTTC. It translates to CASQGQGVDGYTF. The V gene is TRBV2, the J gene TRBJ1-2; TRBD1 aligns across 11 bases. This CDR3 comprises 13 residues. Per germline, CDR1 SNHLY and CDR2 FYNNEI. V was pared by 9 bases and J by 6 bases, with 6 bases of the junction left unmatched.

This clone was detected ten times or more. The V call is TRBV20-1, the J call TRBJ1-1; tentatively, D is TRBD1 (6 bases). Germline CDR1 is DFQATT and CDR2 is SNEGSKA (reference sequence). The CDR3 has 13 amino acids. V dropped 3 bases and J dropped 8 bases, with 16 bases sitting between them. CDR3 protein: CSASQSTGQEAFF. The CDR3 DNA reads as TGCAGTGCTAGCCAAAGTACTGGACAGGAAGCTTTCTTT.

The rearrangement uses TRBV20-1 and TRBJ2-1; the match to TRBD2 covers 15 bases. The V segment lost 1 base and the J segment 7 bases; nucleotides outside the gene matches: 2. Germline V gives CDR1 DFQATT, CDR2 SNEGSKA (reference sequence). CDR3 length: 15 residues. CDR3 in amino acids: CSARGGLAGGNEQFF. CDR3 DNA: TGCAGTGCTAGAGGGGGACTAGCGGGAGGAAATGAGCAGTTCTTC.

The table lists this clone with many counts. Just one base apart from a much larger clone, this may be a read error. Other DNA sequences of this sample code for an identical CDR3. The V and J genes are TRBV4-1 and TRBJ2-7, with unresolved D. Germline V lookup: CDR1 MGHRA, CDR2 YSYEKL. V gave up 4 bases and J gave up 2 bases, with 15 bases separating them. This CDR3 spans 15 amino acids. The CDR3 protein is CASSRVPDGPYEQYF. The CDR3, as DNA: TGCGCCAGCAGCCGAGTACCGGACGGACCCTACGAGCAGTACTTC.

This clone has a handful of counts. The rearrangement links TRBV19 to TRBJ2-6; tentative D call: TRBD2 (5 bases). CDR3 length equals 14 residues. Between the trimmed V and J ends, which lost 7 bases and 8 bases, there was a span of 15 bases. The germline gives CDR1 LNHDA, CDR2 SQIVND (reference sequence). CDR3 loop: CASKGLSGPNVLTF. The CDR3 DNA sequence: TGTGCCAGTAAAGGACTCTCTGGTCCCAACGTCCTGACTTTC.

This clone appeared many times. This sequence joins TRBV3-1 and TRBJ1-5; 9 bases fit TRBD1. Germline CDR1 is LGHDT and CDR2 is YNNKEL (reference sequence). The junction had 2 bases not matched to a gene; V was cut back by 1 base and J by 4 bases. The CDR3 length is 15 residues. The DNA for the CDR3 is TGTGCCAGCAGCCAAGGGGACAGGGAAAATCAGCCCCAGCATTTT. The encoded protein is CASSQGDRENQPQHF.

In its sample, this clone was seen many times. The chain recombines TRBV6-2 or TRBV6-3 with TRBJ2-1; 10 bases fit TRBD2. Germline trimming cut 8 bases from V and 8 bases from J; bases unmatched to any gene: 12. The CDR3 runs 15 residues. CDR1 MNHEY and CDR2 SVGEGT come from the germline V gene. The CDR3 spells CASGELAGVFDEQFF. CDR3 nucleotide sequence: TGTGCCAGCGGAGAGCTAGCGGGAGTTTTCGATGAGCAGTTCTTC.